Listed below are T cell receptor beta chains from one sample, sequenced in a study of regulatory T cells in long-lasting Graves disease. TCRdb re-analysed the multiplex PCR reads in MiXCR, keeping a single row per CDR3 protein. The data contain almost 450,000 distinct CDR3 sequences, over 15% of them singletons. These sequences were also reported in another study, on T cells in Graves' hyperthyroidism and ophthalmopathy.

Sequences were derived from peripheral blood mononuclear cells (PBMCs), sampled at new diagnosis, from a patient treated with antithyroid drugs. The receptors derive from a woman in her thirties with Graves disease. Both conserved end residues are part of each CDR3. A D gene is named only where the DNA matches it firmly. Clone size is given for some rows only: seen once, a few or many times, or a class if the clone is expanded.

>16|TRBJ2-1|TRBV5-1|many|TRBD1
TGCGCCAGCAGTTCTCCGGGACAGGGGGGATACAATGAGCAGTTCTTC
CASSSPGQGGYNEQFF
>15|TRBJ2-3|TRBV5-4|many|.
TGTGCCAGCAGCTTGGAGGGGCGGGGCACAGATACGCAGTATTTT
CASSLEGRGTDTQYF
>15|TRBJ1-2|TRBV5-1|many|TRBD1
TGCGCCAGCAGCCCACAACCGGACAGGGGCCATGGCTACACCTTC
CASSPQPDRGHGYTF
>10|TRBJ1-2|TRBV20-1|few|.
TGCAGTGCCAAGGACCAGAGCTACACCTTC
CSAKDQSYTF
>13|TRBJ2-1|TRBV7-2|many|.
TGTGCCAGCAGCTTAGAAGTGAACTTAGGTCAGTTCTTC
CASSLEVNLGQFF
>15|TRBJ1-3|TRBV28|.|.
TGTGCCAGCACATCACAGGGAATGGAAGGAAACACCAGATATTTT
CASTSQGMEGNTRYF
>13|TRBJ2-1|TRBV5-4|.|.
TGTGCCAGCAGCCCGAGGGGGGGATATGAGCAGTTCTTC
CASSPRGGYEQFF
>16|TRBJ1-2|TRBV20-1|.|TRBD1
TGCAGTGCTAGAAAAGGCGGGGACAGGGGGCCGGATGGCTACACCTTC
CSARKGGDRGPDGYTF
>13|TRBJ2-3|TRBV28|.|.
TGTGCCAGCAGGCGAGGCACCACAGATACGCAGTATTTT
CASRRGTTDTQYF
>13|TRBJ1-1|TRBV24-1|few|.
TGTGCCACCTCCGCCGGGGCGGGCACTGAAGCTTTCTTT
CATSAGAGTEAFF
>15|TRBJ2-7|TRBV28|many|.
TGTGCCAGCAGGCCATCGCGGGGCGAGGCGGTGCGACAGTACTTC
CASRPSRGEAVRQYF
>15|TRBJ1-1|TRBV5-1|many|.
TGCGCCAGCAGCCAAAGTCTGACGGAGCTGGGTGAAGCTTTCTTT
CASSQSLTELGEAFF
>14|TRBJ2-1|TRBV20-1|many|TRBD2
TGCAGTGCTGTATCTAGCGGACAAAACAATGAGCAGTTCTTC
CSAVSSGQNNEQFF
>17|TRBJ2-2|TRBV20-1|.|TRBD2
TGCAGTGCTCCGGGGGAGGGTACCGCCCTGAACACCGGGGAGCTGTTTTTT
CSAPGEGTALNTGELFF
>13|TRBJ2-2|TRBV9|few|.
TGTGCCAGCAGTCCCCTTGGGGCCGGGGAGCTGTTTTTT
CASSPLGAGELFF
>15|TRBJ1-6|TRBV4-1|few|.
TGCGCCAGCAGCCAAGAGGGGGTAATCCGTTCACCCCTCCACTTT
CASSQEGVIRSPLHF
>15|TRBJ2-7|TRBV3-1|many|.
TGTGCCAGCAGCCAGGAGATAGTGGGAGACTACGAGCAGTACTTC
CASSQEIVGDYEQYF
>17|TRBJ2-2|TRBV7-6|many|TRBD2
TGTGCCAGCGGAATGGGAGTAGCGGGAGGTTCCACCGGGGAGCTGTTTTTT
CASGMGVAGGSTGELFF
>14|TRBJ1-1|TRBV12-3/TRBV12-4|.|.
TGTGCCAGCAGTTTTAAGGCAGGCCTCACTGAAGCTTTCTTT
CASSFKAGLTEAFF
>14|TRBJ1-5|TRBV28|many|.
TGTGCCAGCATTCCAACTGGTTTGGACCAGCCCCAGCATTTT
CASIPTGLDQPQHF
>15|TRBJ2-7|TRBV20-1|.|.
TGCAGTGCTAGAGTAAATGGGCGGGCGGGGAACGAGCAGTACTTC
CSARVNGRAGNEQYF
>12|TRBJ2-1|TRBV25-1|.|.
TGTGCCAGCAGTGAAGATCTTCCAGAGCAGTTCTTC
CASSEDLPEQFF
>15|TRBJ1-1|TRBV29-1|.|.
TGCAGCGTTGAAGATCTTTCTGGGATTAACACTGAAGCTTTCTTT
CSVEDLSGINTEAFF
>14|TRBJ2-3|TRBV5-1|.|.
TGCGCCAGCACCCGACCAGGAATCACAGATACGCAGTATTTT
CASTRPGITDTQYF
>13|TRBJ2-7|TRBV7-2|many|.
TGTGCCAGCAGCTTAGATAGGACAGACGAGCAGTACTTC
CASSLDRTDEQYF
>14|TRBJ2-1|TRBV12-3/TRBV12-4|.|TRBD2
TGTGCCAGCAGTCATGCGGGAGCTTTAAATGAGCAGTTCTTC
CASSHAGALNEQFF
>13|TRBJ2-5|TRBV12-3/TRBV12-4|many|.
TGTGCCACCAGAGGGCAACAGGGAGAGACCCAGTACTTC
CATRGQQGETQYF
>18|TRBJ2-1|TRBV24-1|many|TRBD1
TGTGCCACCAGTGATCCGAAGACAGGGAATGGGGTTTACAATGAGCAGTTCTTC
CATSDPKTGNGVYNEQFF
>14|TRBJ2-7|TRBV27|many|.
TGTGCCAGCAGGAGCAGGGCCCACTCCTACGAGCAGTACTTC
CASRSRAHSYEQYF
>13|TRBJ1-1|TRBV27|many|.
TGTGCCAGCATGACACCAGCGAACACTGAAGCTTTCTTT
CASMTPANTEAFF
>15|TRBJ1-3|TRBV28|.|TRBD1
TGTGCCAGCAGTCTGGACAGGGGGCATGGAAACACCATATATTTT
CASSLDRGHGNTIYF
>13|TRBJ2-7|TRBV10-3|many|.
TGTGCCGCAGGGGCTCCCGATTCCTACGAGCAGTACTTC
CAAGAPDSYEQYF
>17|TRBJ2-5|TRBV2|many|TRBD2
TGTGCCAGCAGCTTCACCCCTAGCGGGAGTACGTGGGAGACCCAGTACTTC
CASSFTPSGSTWETQYF
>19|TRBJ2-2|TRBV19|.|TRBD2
TGTGCCAGTAGTATGAAATACGGTAGCGGGAGGGCCTCCACCGGGGAGCTGTTTTTT
CASSMKYGSGRASTGELFF
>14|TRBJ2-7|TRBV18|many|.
TGTGCCAGCTCACCTCTGAGGGGGTCCTACGAGCAGTACTTC
CASSPLRGSYEQYF
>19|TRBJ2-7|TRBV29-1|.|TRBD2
TGCAGCGTTGAAGATCGAGGTTTTGGCGGGAGGACCCCGGGGGGAGAGCAGTACTTC
CSVEDRGFGGRTPGGEQYF
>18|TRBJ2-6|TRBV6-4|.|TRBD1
TGTGCCAGCAGTGACTCCGGACAGGGGGAGTCTGGGGCCAACGTCCTGACTTTC
CASSDSGQGESGANVLTF
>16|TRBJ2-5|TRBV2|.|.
TGTGCCAGCAGTGGAGTATACGGGCGCGGGCAAGAGACCCAGTACTTC
CASSGVYGRGQETQYF
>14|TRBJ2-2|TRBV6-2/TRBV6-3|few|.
TGTGCCAGCAGGAGACTCCCGAACACCGGGGAGCTGTTTTTT
CASRRLPNTGELFF
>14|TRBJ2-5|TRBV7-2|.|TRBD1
TGTGCCAGCAGCAGACAGGGGGTGATGGAGACCCAGTACTTC
CASSRQGVMETQYF
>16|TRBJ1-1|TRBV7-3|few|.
TGTGCCAGCAGCTTGGGTAGGGGCGCATCGGGTACTGAAGCTTTCTTT
CASSLGRGASGTEAFF